These T cell receptor beta chains were read from a single sample in a study of beta chain features in type 1 diabetes. Profiled with immunoSEQ multiplex PCR; TCRdb holds only in-frame clones, not every one. The data contain about 260,000 clones, just over 20% of them singletons. The source material was naive CD4+ T cells from blood. These receptor sequences come from a woman between 40 and 55 years old with type 1 diabetes. The CDR3 runs from the conserved cysteine through the conserved F or W. A D gene is named only where the DNA matches it firmly. The size entry is marked missing in some rows and otherwise reads once, few, many or a size class.

v_gene	abundance	j_gene	d_gene	CDR3nt	CDR3aa
TRBV10-3	-	TRBJ2-5	TRBD1	TGTGCCATCAGTGAACCGGGACAGGGAGGGGAGACCCAGTACTTC	CAISEPGQGGETQYF
TRBV5-1	-	TRBJ1-1	-	TGCGCCAGCAGCTTCGAACAGTGGGCTGAAGCTTTCTTT	CASSFEQWAEAFF
TRBV30	few	TRBJ2-5	-	TGTGCCTGGAGGGGGGCTGTGCCGGGGACCCAGTACTTC	CAWRGAVPGTQYF
TRBV2	few	TRBJ1-3	-	TGTGCCAGCAGTGATGGCCGAAACACCATATATTTT	CASSDGRNTIYF
TRBV2	few	TRBJ2-1	TRBD1	TGTGCCAGCAGTGAAATGGGACAGGGGGTCAATGAGCAGTTCTTC	CASSEMGQGVNEQFF
TRBV7-2	few	TRBJ2-1	-	TGTGCCAGCAGCTTAGACTCGGGGGATTACAATGAGCAGTTCTTC	CASSLDSGDYNEQFF
TRBV6-5	-	TRBJ2-7	-	TGTGCCAGCAGTTACGTCCAGGGAGGCGAGCAGTACTTC	CASSYVQGGEQYF
TRBV28	-	TRBJ1-2	-	TGTGCCAGCAGTGGCGGACAGCACTATGGCTACACCTTC	CASSGGQHYGYTF
TRBV9	few	TRBJ1-1	-	TGTGCCAGCAGCGACACAGTGAACACTGAAGCTTTCTTT	CASSDTVNTEAFF
TRBV15	-	TRBJ2-5	-	TGTGCCACCAGCAGAGATCGGTCACCTGGGGAGGAGACCCAGTACTTC	CATSRDRSPGEETQYF
TRBV28	-	TRBJ1-2	TRBD1	TGTGCCAGCACCACGGGACAGCGAGGCTATGGCTACACCTTC	CASTTGQRGYGYTF
TRBV7-9	-	TRBJ1-2	TRBD1	TGTGCCAGCAGCGCTGACAGGGACGGCTACACCTTC	CASSADRDGYTF
TRBV5-4	-	TRBJ2-3	TRBD1	TGTGCCAGCAGCTTCCAGGGGGTTACAGATACGCAGTATTTT	CASSFQGVTDTQYF
TRBV7-9	-	TRBJ1-2	-	TGTGCCAGCAGCTACGAGCAGGGTGGCTACACCTTC	CASSYEQGGYTF
TRBV7-9	few	TRBJ1-1	-	TGTGCCAGCAGCTTAGGGGGCGGCACTGAAGCTTTCTTT	CASSLGGGTEAFF
TRBV2	-	TRBJ1-2	TRBD1	TGTGCCAGCGGGGGACAGGGTTCGAGTGTTGGCTACACCTTC	CASGGQGSSVGYTF
TRBV6-5	few	TRBJ2-1	-	TGTGCCAGCAGTCTCCTTAGGGAGCTCTACAATGAGCAGTTCTTC	CASSLLRELYNEQFF
TRBV14	few	TRBJ2-5	-	TGTGCCAGCAGCCGGACGGGGACTTGGGAGACCCAGTACTTC	CASSRTGTWETQYF
TRBV5-4	-	TRBJ2-1	TRBD2	TGTGCCAGCAGCCCGCCGGGACTAGCGGGAGGAGGCGAGCAGTTCTTC	CASSPPGLAGGGEQFF
TRBV28	few	TRBJ2-2	TRBD2	TGTGCCAGCAGTTTTATGGCTAGCGGGACCGGGGAGCTGTTTTTT	CASSFMASGTGELFF
TRBV21-1	few	TRBJ2-7	-	TGTGCCAGCAGCAAAGCGACCCCGGGGGTCTACGAGCAGTACTTC	CASSKATPGVYEQYF
TRBV2	once	TRBJ2-5	-	TGTGCCAGCAGTGAAATGGTCAGGGAAGCGGAGACCCAGTACTTC	CASSEMVREAETQYF
TRBV10-3	-	TRBJ1-2	-	TGTGCCATCAGTGATGCGAACTATGGCTACACCTTC	CAISDANYGYTF
TRBV29-1	-	TRBJ2-6	-	TGCAGCGTTGTTCCTAATGGGGCCAACGTCCTGACTTTC	CSVVPNGANVLTF